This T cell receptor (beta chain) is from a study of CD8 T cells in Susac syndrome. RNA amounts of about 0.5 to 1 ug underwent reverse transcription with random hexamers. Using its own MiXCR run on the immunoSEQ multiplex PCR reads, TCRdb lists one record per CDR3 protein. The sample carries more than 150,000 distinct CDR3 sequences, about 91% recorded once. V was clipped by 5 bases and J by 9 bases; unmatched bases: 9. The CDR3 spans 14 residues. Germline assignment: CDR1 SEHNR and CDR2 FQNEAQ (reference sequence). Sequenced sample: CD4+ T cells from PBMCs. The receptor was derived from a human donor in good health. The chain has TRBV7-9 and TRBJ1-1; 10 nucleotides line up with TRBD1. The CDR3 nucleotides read TGTGCCAGCAGCACCTCGACAGGGGGCCTCAAAGCTTTCTTT. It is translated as CASSTSTGGLKAFF.